This T cell receptor beta chain came from a study of cytomegalovirus exposure and HLA in healthy donors. Per the germline V gene, CDR1 is SGDLS and CDR2 is YYNGEE. This CDR3 has 14 residues. With V trimmed by 3 bases and J by 8 bases, 9 bases remained unmatched. The PCR made use of 60 Vbeta and 13 Jbeta primers. The assay was immunoSEQ multiplex PCR, and TCRdb's table has in-frame clones only and misses some. This sample has around 32,000 clones, with approximately 47% found just once. Whole-study results and caveats: Certain indistinguishable V segments, among them TRBV6-2 and TRBV6-3, were excluded.

As concerns this clone: The antigen is undetermined.

This chain links TRBV9 with TRBJ1-1; 8 nucleotides agree with TRBD1. The specimen was PBMCs. The sequence came from a woman aged 45 to 65 in good health and CMV-seronegative. CDR3 in DNA: TGTGCCAGCAGCGATGGAGCAGGGGGCATGGAAGCTTTCTTT. It is translated as CASSDGAGGMEAFF.